This TCR beta chain emerged from a study of control samples from healthy donors and cancer patients. Method: immunoSEQ multiplex PCR; TCRdb's copy keeps in-frame clones and lacks some. The profile shows hundreds of thousands of clones, roughly 82% of them singletons. This clone showed up just a few times. V dropped 4 bases and J dropped 4 bases, with 10 bases sitting between them. The CDR3 extends over 13 amino acids. Germline V lookup: CDR1 LGHDT, CDR2 YNNKEL (reference sequence). The genes are TRBV3-1 (or the pseudogene TRBV3-2) and TRBJ1-1, with D uncertain. The source material was PBMCs. This TCR was recovered from a woman aged 60-75 years with lung cancer. The CDR3: CASSLSDITEAFF. The CDR3 nucleotides read TGTGCCAGCAGCCTCTCTGACATCACTGAAGCTTTCTTT.